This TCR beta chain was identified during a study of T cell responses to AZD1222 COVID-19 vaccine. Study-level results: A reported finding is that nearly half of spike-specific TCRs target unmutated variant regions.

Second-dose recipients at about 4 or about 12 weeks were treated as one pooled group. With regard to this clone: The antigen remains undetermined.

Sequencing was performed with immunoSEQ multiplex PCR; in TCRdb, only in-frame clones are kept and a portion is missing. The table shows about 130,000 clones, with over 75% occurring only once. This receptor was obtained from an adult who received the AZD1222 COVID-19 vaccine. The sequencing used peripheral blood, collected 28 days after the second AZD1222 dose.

DNA for the CDR3: TGTGCCAGCAGCTCCGGGACAGGGTTCTACAATGAGCAGTTCTTC. The encoded protein is CASSSGTGFYNEQFF. The rearrangement joins TRBV5-4 to TRBJ2-1; TRBD1 agrees at 9 bases. The CDR3 contains 15 residues. From germline, CDR1 is SGHNT and CDR2 YYREEE (reference sequence). V dropped 3 bases and J dropped 3; count of bases not matched to a gene: 4.